Listed below are T cell receptor beta chains from one sample, sequenced in a study of CD8 T cells in Susac syndrome. TCRdb passed the immunoSEQ multiplex PCR reads through MiXCR, listing each CDR3 protein once. The sample records about 140,000 distinct CDR3 sequences, 85% to 95% being singletons. The source material was CD4+ T cells from PBMCs. The receptors stem from a human donor with multiple sclerosis. Each CDR3 is given with its conserved first and last residue. D genes are given only for firm matches. Rows may omit the clone size; those that give it use once, few, many or a size class.

once	TRBV20-1	NA	TRBJ2-7	TGCAGTGCTAGTTTTGGGACACGCAACTACGAGCAGTACTTC	CSASFGTRNYEQYF
NA	TRBV7-3	TRBD2	TRBJ2-3	TGTGCCAGCAGCTACGGGACTAGCGGGGGCACAGATACGCAGTATTTT	CASSYGTSGGTDTQYF
NA	TRBV29-1	TRBD1	TRBJ1-2	TGCAGCGTTCCTACCGGCAGGGGGTTTCATGGCTACACCTTC	CSVPTGRGFHGYTF
NA	TRBV7-2	NA	TRBJ2-7	TGTGCCAGCGGCGCCCCGTTTTTGGAGCAGTACTTC	CASGAPFLEQYF
NA	TRBV7-3	TRBD1	TRBJ1-1	TGTGCCAGCAGCCGGGACAGGGCCACTGAAGCTTTCTTT	CASSRDRATEAFF
NA	TRBV7-2	NA	TRBJ1-6	TGTGCCAGCAGCTTAGGGCCCCAGGGGCGCAATTCACCCCTCCACTTT	CASSLGPQGRNSPLHF
NA	TRBV9	NA	TRBJ2-5	TGTGCCAGCAGAGGACCCGGGGAAGGGACCCAGTACTTC	CASRGPGEGTQYF
NA	TRBV20-1	NA	TRBJ1-6	TGCAGTGCTGGGGAATATAATTCACCCCTCCACTTT	CSAGEYNSPLHF
once	TRBV24-1	NA	TRBJ1-5	TGTGCCACCAGTGTGGAGAATCAGCCCCAGCATTTT	CATSVENQPQHF
NA	TRBV5-4	NA	TRBJ1-6	TGTGCCAGCAGCTATCAAGCAGGCGTATCACCCCTCCACTTT	CASSYQAGVSPLHF
NA	TRBV6-2/TRBV6-3	NA	TRBJ1-5	TGTGCCAGCTCGATGGTGGGAAATCAGCCCCAGCATTTT	CASSMVGNQPQHF
NA	TRBV2	NA	TRBJ1-5	TGTGCCAGCAGTGGTTGGAAGGGCAATCAGCCCCAGCATTTT	CASSGWKGNQPQHF
NA	TRBV29-1	NA	TRBJ1-1	TGCAGCGTTGACCGGAGTGGAGCTTTCTTT	CSVDRSGAFF
NA	TRBV7-9	TRBD2	TRBJ2-1	TGTGCCAGCAGCTTTGGAGCGGGAGGGCAAAATGAGCAGTTCTTC	CASSFGAGGQNEQFF
NA	TRBV7-9	NA	TRBJ1-2	TGTGCCAGCTCGGGCAAGGTTAGCTATGGCTACACCTTC	CASSGKVSYGYTF
NA	TRBV6-2/TRBV6-3	NA	TRBJ2-6	TGTGCCAGCAGCCCCCTCCTCCAGCGGCGGGCCGGGGCCAACGTCCTGACTTTC	CASSPLLQRRAGANVLTF
NA	TRBV20-1	NA	TRBJ2-1	TGCAGTGCTAGCGGGCGGAGGGGGCTCTACAATGAGCAGTTCTTC	CSASGRRGLYNEQFF
NA	TRBV29-1	NA	TRBJ2-7	TGCAGCGCAAAGCGAGGGGCCTACGAGCAGTACTTC	CSAKRGAYEQYF
NA	TRBV7-8	NA	TRBJ1-1	TGTGCCAGCAGCTTAGAGGGCAGAGTGAACACTGAAGCTTTCTTT	CASSLEGRVNTEAFF
NA	TRBV5-1	NA	TRBJ2-3	TGCGCCAGCGCGGACATCAAGGTTGCAGATACGCAGTATTTT	CASADIKVADTQYF
NA	TRBV12-3/TRBV12-4	NA	TRBJ2-5	TGTGCCAGCAGATGGGCAGGGAGGTCGGAGACCCAGTACTTC	CASRWAGRSETQYF
NA	TRBV27	NA	TRBJ1-5	TGTGCCAGCAGTCCCAGGATGGTCCCTTATAGCAATCAGCCCCAGCATTTT	CASSPRMVPYSNQPQHF
NA	TRBV6-5	NA	TRBJ2-1	TGTGCCAGCAGAAGATACAATGAGCAGTTCTTC	CASRRYNEQFF
NA	TRBV4-1	TRBD2	TRBJ2-1	TGCGCCAGCAGCCAAGATCGGGGCGGGAGGGCCAGCTACAATGAGCAGTTCTTC	CASSQDRGGRASYNEQFF
NA	TRBV20-1	TRBD1	TRBJ1-1	TGCAGTGCTAGTGTACCGGGACAGGTTAACACTGAAGCTTTCTTT	CSASVPGQVNTEAFF
NA	TRBV4-1	TRBD1	TRBJ2-7	TGCGCCAGCAGCCTCGGACAGGGTAGCCACGAGCAGTACTTC	CASSLGQGSHEQYF
NA	TRBV7-2	NA	TRBJ2-6	TGTGCCAGCAGCACCCGACAGGTCTCTGGGGCCAACGTCCTGACTTTC	CASSTRQVSGANVLTF
NA	TRBV28	TRBD2	TRBJ2-5	TGTGCCAGCAGTTTCCGGAGCGGGGGGGAGACCCAGTACTTC	CASSFRSGGETQYF
NA	TRBV7-9	TRBD1	TRBJ1-2	TGTGCCAGCAGCTCCTCCGGGACAGGGACATATGGCTACACCTTC	CASSSSGTGTYGYTF
NA	TRBV3-1	NA	TRBJ1-2	TGTGCCAGCAGCCAAGACAGGGATTTTGGCTACACCTTC	CASSQDRDFGYTF
NA	TRBV6-5	TRBD2	TRBJ2-5	TGTGCCAGCATCCCCTCAGTAGCGGGGAGAGAGACCCAGTACTTC	CASIPSVAGRETQYF
NA	TRBV9	TRBD2	TRBJ2-7	TGTGCCAGCAGCGTATATCTAGCGGGAGGGCCGTACGAGCAGTACTTC	CASSVYLAGGPYEQYF
NA	TRBV18	NA	TRBJ1-1	TGTGCCAGCTCACCGACTCCTGACACTGAAGCTTTCTTT	CASSPTPDTEAFF